These T cell receptor beta chains were read from a single sample in a study of shared clonotypes between healthy human individuals. Data came from immunoSEQ multiplex PCR; TCRdb stores just in-frame clones and leaves some out. The sample contains some 630,000 clones, approximately 79% of which appear only once. The sequencing sample was made of memory CD4+ T cells sorted from blood. All receptors come from a woman aged 30 to 39 in good health. Both conserved end residues are part of each CDR3. D genes are given only for firm matches. Clone size is stated in some rows and not others, as once, few, many or a class when expanded.

CDR3nt: TGTGCCAGCAGCTTAGTCTTGGGCGGGGAGCTGTTTTTT; CDR3aa: CASSLVLGGELFF; j_gene: TRBJ2-2; d_gene: NA; v_gene: TRBV11-3; abundance: NA
CDR3nt: TGTGCCAGCAGCTTAGTGCTAGCGGGAGTAGGCGAGCAGTACTTC; CDR3aa: CASSLVLAGVGEQYF; j_gene: TRBJ2-7; d_gene: TRBD2; v_gene: TRBV7-8; abundance: many
CDR3nt: TGTGCCTGGAGTGTAATCTTCCAATTCTCTGGGGCCAACGTCCTGACTTTC; CDR3aa: CAWSVIFQFSGANVLTF; j_gene: TRBJ2-6; d_gene: NA; v_gene: TRBV30; abundance: NA
CDR3nt: TGTGCCAGCAGCCCCAGAGAGCAAGAGACCCAGTACTTC; CDR3aa: CASSPREQETQYF; j_gene: TRBJ2-5; d_gene: NA; v_gene: TRBV7-7; abundance: NA
CDR3nt: TGTGCCAGCAGTGAATATAAGGACGGCAAGAACACCGGGGAGCTGTTTTTT; CDR3aa: CASSEYKDGKNTGELFF; j_gene: TRBJ2-2; d_gene: NA; v_gene: TRBV25-1; abundance: many
CDR3nt: TGTGCCAGCAGTCCTCGGACAGGGCTGAACACCGGGGAGCTGTTTTTT; CDR3aa: CASSPRTGLNTGELFF; j_gene: TRBJ2-2; d_gene: TRBD1; v_gene: TRBV7-9; abundance: NA
CDR3nt: TGTGCCACTCTCCCCGGGGACTCCTACGAGCAGTACTTC; CDR3aa: CATLPGDSYEQYF; j_gene: TRBJ2-7; d_gene: NA; v_gene: TRBV27; abundance: once
CDR3nt: TGTGCCAGCAGTCCACGGACAGCGGTGAACACTGAAGCTTTCTTT; CDR3aa: CASSPRTAVNTEAFF; j_gene: TRBJ1-1; d_gene: NA; v_gene: TRBV2; abundance: NA
CDR3nt: TGCGCCAGCAGCCAAGAGCCGAAGGGGGAGCCCTCCTACAATGAGCAGTTCTTC; CDR3aa: CASSQEPKGEPSYNEQFF; j_gene: TRBJ2-1; d_gene: NA; v_gene: TRBV4-1; abundance: few
CDR3nt: TGTGCCAGCTCCTCGGGCCCTACTAGGAATGAGCAGTTCTTC; CDR3aa: CASSSGPTRNEQFF; j_gene: TRBJ2-1; d_gene: NA; v_gene: TRBV18; abundance: NA
CDR3nt: TGCGCCAGCAGCTTGTCCGAGACAGGATACGAGCAGTACTTC; CDR3aa: CASSLSETGYEQYF; j_gene: TRBJ2-7; d_gene: NA; v_gene: TRBV5-1; abundance: few
CDR3nt: TGTGCCAGCAGTTTAGGGCATAACTATGGCTACACCTTC; CDR3aa: CASSLGHNYGYTF; j_gene: TRBJ1-2; d_gene: NA; v_gene: TRBV28; abundance: once
CDR3nt: TGTGCCAGTAGTGACCCCGCTGGAGGGGACAACACAGATACGCAGTATTTT; CDR3aa: CASSDPAGGDNTDTQYF; j_gene: TRBJ2-3; d_gene: NA; v_gene: TRBV19; abundance: NA